Presented here are 16 T cell receptor beta chains from one specimen sequenced in a study of CD4 T cells in relation to SARS-CoV-2 and coronaviruses. For these receptors, no antigen is known. Unexposed donor CD4+ T cells date from about 2010-2018, before the COVID-19 pandemic. CD4+ T cells were isolated from the cells after 10 days of culture. Using immunoSEQ multiplex PCR, the repertoire was profiled, and TCRdb retains in-frame clones only, with some absent. This table holds 29,000 or so clones, 78% found once. The sequencing input was CD4+ T cells from PBMCs, cultured in vitro. Source of these receptors: a human donor in good health.

For the CDR3, the DNA is TGTGCCAGCAGCGTAGAGACTAGCGGATACAATGAGCAGTTCTTC. Protein product: CASSVETSGYNEQFF. The V call is TRBV9, the J call TRBJ2-1; 9 bases align to TRBD2. Germline V lookup: CDR1 SGDLS, CDR2 YYNGEE. The CDR3 covers 15 residues. Trimming removed 0 bases from V and 4 bases from J; junction bases left unmatched: 2.

The chain recombines TRBV3-1 (or the pseudogene TRBV3-2) with TRBJ1-1; no definite D call. V lost 3 bases and J lost 11, with 13 bases in between. The CDR3 consists of 12 residues. Germline V CDR1 and CDR2: LGHDT, YNNKEL (reference sequence). The CDR3 sequence: CASSHPNGEAFF. Here the CDR3 DNA reads TGTGCCAGCAGCCACCCGAATGGGGAGGCTTTCTTT.

The chain combines TRBV6-5 with TRBJ2-5, with D possibly matching TRBD2 (6 bases). The CDR3 runs to 14 residues. The V gene's germline CDR1 is MNHEY and CDR2 SVGAGI. The V end lost 0 bases, the J end lost 4 bases, and 9 bases lay between the germline ends. The CDR3 DNA sequence: TGTGCCAGCAGTTACTCGAGGACTACAGAGACCCAGTACTTC. Translating it yields CASSYSRTTETQYF.

J is TRBJ1-1 and V is TRBV7-3, with D unclear. The length of the CDR3 is 15 residues. Germline V gives CDR1 SGHTA, CDR2 FQGTGA. V lost 0 bases to trimming and J lost 3 bases, with 11 bases between them. The chain's CDR3 is CASSLTAGPYTEAFF. CDR3 nucleotide sequence: TGTGCCAGCAGCTTAACCGCCGGGCCGTACACTGAAGCTTTCTTT. The full variable domain, completed using reference TRBV7-3 and TRBJ1-1, is GAGVSQTPSNKVTEKGKYVELRCDPISGHTALYWYRQSLGQGPEFLIYFQGTGAADDSGLPNDRFFAVRPEGSVSTLKIQRTERGDSAVYLCASSLTAGPYTEAFFGQGTRLTVV.

The J gene is TRBJ1-1, the V gene TRBV5-1, with a weak D call TRBD1 (6 bases). Between the trimmed V and J ends, which lost 2 bases and 7 bases, there was a span of 12 bases. The CDR3 contains 13 residues. Germline V gives CDR1 SGHRS, CDR2 YFSETQ. In DNA form, the CDR3 reads TGCGCCAGCAGCTTCGGGGGGCGACTTGAAGCTTTCTTT. Its translation is CASSFGGRLEAFF.

V and J are TRBV7-3 and TRBJ2-7; TRBD2 matches 15 bases. Germline CDR1 SGHTA, CDR2 FQGTGA. V dropped 4 bases and J dropped 6; count of bases not matched to a gene: 4. CDR3 length: 15 amino acids. This CDR3 is CASSSGLAGGGEQYF. The CDR3 bases are TGTGCCAGCAGCTCGGGACTAGCGGGAGGCGGCGAGCAGTACTTC.

The genes are TRBV14 and TRBJ1-2; 8 bases agree with TRBD1. The CDR3 is 14 amino acids. After removal of 0 bases from V and 8 bases from J, the junction contained 5 bases not matched to a gene. From germline, CDR1 is SGHDN and CDR2 FVKESK. The CDR3 coding sequence is TGTGCCAGCAGCCAAGAAAAGACAGGGGCCGGCTACACCTTC. Protein sequence: CASSQEKTGAGYTF. Based on the CDR3 plus reference TRBV14 and TRBJ1-2, the full variable domain is EAGVTQFPSHSVIEKGQTVTLRCDPISGHDNLYWYRRVMGKEIKFLLHFVKESKQDESGMPNNRFLAERTGGTYSTLKVQPAELEDSGVYFCASSQEKTGAGYTFGSGTRLTVV.

The chain combines TRBV28 with TRBJ2-1, with D perhaps TRBD2 (6 bases). CDR1 and CDR2 from the germline V gene are MDHEN and SYDVKM. The length of the CDR3 is 16 residues. V lost 5 bases and J lost 7, with 21 bases in between. CDR3 bases: TGTGCCAGCAGTCCCCTGGGGGGTTTCGAGGGAAATGAGCAGTTCTTC. It encodes CASSPLGGFEGNEQFF. Full variable domain (outside the CDR3, taken from reference TRBV28 and TRBJ2-1): DVKVTQSSRYLVKRTGEKVFLECVQDMDHENMFWYRQDPGLGLRLIYFSYDVKMKEKGDIPEGYSVSREKKERFSLILESASTNQTSMYLCASSPLGGFEGNEQFFGPGTRLTVL.

The V gene is TRBV5-1, the J gene TRBJ1-1; TRBD1 matches 7 bases. Germline-derived CDR1 and CDR2 are SGHRS and YFSETQ. Trimming cost V 4 bases and J 7 bases; bases outside gene matches: 10. The CDR3 runs 14 residues. The CDR3 sequence is CASSNFDRASEAFF. CDR3 DNA sequence: TGCGCCAGCAGCAACTTCGACAGGGCTAGTGAAGCTTTCTTT.

The chain links TRBV5-1 to TRBJ2-3; 8 bases align to TRBD1. The junction had 8 bases not matched to a gene; V was cut back by 4 bases and J by 4 bases. This CDR3 has 15 residues. The V gene's germline CDR1 is SGHRS and CDR2 YFSETQ. The CDR3 spells CASSTGQGMSDTQYF. The CDR3 nucleotides read TGCGCCAGCAGCACCGGACAGGGAATGTCAGATACGCAGTATTTT.

The CDR3 reads CASSKHSWGYQETQYF. In nucleotides, the CDR3 is TGTGCCAGCAGCAAACACAGCTGGGGGTACCAAGAGACCCAGTACTTC. V gene TRBV21-1 combines with J gene TRBJ2-5. TRBV21-1 is an annotated pseudogene. The CDR3 consists of 16 residues.

The rearrangement uses TRBV18 and TRBJ2-7; no reliable D call. The CDR3 is 15 amino acids. Germline V lookup: CDR1 KGHSH, CDR2 LQKENI. Between the trimmed V and J ends, which lost 0 bases and 6 bases, there was a span of 15 bases. CDR3 nucleotides: TGTGCCAGCTCACCACCCTTCGGAGCCCCTACCGAGCAGTACTTC. Residues: CASSPPFGAPTEQYF.

This sequence joins TRBV30 and TRBJ2-7; TRBD2 matches at 10 bases. The CDR3 contains 15 residues. Germline values: CDR1 GTSNPN, CDR2 SVGIG (reference sequence). After removal of 0 bases from V and 3 bases from J, the junction contained 5 bases not matched to a gene. The CDR3: CAWSVRSSGSYEQYF. The CDR3, as DNA: TGTGCCTGGAGTGTACGGTCTAGCGGGAGCTACGAGCAGTACTTC.

This clone was counted once. This rearrangement joins TRBV6-1 to TRBJ1-5, with TRBD1 identical over 7 bases. The J segment lost 5 bases and the V segment lost 5 bases, leaving 9 bases of the junction unmatched. Germline lookup yields CDR1 MNHNS and CDR2 SASEGT. CDR3 length: 15 residues. CDR3 coding DNA: TGTGCCAGCAGTTCCACTGACAGGGTATATCAGCCCCAGCATTTT. It specifies CASSSTDRVYQPQHF.

This sequence joins TRBV21-1 and TRBJ2-1; the DNA was not used to check the table's D call, TRBD2. TRBV21-1 is tagged as a pseudogene. The CDR3 contains 17 residues. The CDR3: CASSRGPLRGGSNEQFF. CDR3 DNA sequence: TGTGCCAGCAGCAGAGGTCCTCTCCGGGGGGGAAGCAATGAGCAGTTCTTC.

The chain has TRBV29-1 and TRBJ2-7; 7 nucleotides align to TRBD2. The CDR3 is made up of 13 amino acids. Looked up from germline, CDR1 is SQVTM and CDR2 is ANQGSEA. The CDR3 spells CSFLAASSYEQYF. The CDR3 DNA reads as TGCAGTTTCCTAGCGGCCAGCTCCTACGAGCAGTACTTC.